This TCR beta chain emerged from a study of OX40 agonist ivuxolimab in advanced cancers. Study-wide background: Given to patients was ivuxolimab, an agonistic anti-OX40 (CD134) antibody. Around 40% of patients had received prior checkpoint inhibitor therapy. A partial response was reached by three patients: one with hepatocellular carcinoma and two with cutaneous melanoma.

The CDR3 runs 16 residues. Germline loops: CDR1 MNHNY, CDR2 SVGAGI (reference sequence). J lost 3 bases, V lost 6 bases, and 13 bases had no gene match. Regarding this clone: Its antigen is currently unknown.

TCRdb keeps only in-frame clones here, not all; method: immunoSEQ multiplex PCR. This table has about 79,000 clones, approximately 85% appearing once. Study results and caveats: At 0.1-3.0 mg/kg, partial responders had clonal expansion among the lowest observed.

This TCR derives from an adult with an advanced solid tumor such as melanoma, head and neck, liver or kidney cancer. The sample was CD4+ or CD8+ T cells sorted from blood, taken in a trial of the OX40 agonist ivuxolimab. The J gene is TRBJ1-2, the V gene TRBV6-6, with TRBD1 identical over 7 bases. The CDR3 nucleotides read TGTGCCAGCAGGGAACCATCGACAGGGAGGGACTATGGCTACACCTTC. Amino acid sequence: CASREPSTGRDYGYTF.